This T cell receptor (beta chain) was profiled in a study of blood T cell repertoires in COVID-19. Across the whole study: The United States, Italy and Spain supplied acute and convalescent COVID-19 samples. The analysed material was cDNA or gDNA that came from T cells, B-cell-depleted T cells, or PBMCs.

Per the original data handling: Estimates of nucleated cell counts were drawn from the amplification of reference gene primers. Assay used: immunoSEQ multiplex PCR; TCRdb lists only in-frame clones, some missing. Clone size and the V and J calls come from that table; the DNA yielded D and trimming. The sample yields about 120,000 clones, 65% to 90% seen once. Germline V gene data show CDR1 as MNHNS and CDR2 as SASEGT. V gave up 6 bases and J gave up 5 bases, with 14 bases separating them. The CDR3 consists of 14 residues. This receptor was identified in a man older than 75 with acute or convalescent COVID-19. The J gene is TRBJ1-3, the V gene TRBV6-1; D is ambiguous. Sequenced input: peripheral blood. CDR3 nucleotides: TGTGCCAGCAGCCTGAAGTCAGGCCGAAACACCATATATTTT. Amino acids: CASSLKSGRNTIYF.